This TCR beta chain appears in the sequencing data of a study of neurological immune-mediated disorders. Study-level results: Across subjects, no CDR3 amino acid sequence appeared in expanded clones of more than one subject, a finding that suggested private repertoires in all groups.

The cDNA was generated by 5'RACE with 10-nucleotide random UMIs. One entry per CDR3 protein results from TCRdb running MiXCR on the 5' RACE reads. The table shows about 38,000 distinct CDR3 sequences, with approximately 5.1% occurring only once. The V segment lost 4 bases and the J segment 2 bases; nucleotides outside the gene matches: 4. Germline V gives CDR1 SGHRS, CDR2 YFSETQ. The CDR3 covers 14 residues. This clonotype was recorded many times. Its antigen is unknown. The sequenced sample was CD4+ T cells from blood. The rearrangement uses TRBV5-1 and TRBJ2-3, with 7 bases fitting TRBD1. The TCR sequence derives from a man aged 18 to 30 in good health. CDR3 DNA sequence: TGCGCCAGCAGCCCGGACAGGAACACAGATACGCAGTATTTT. Protein: CASSPDRNTDTQYF.